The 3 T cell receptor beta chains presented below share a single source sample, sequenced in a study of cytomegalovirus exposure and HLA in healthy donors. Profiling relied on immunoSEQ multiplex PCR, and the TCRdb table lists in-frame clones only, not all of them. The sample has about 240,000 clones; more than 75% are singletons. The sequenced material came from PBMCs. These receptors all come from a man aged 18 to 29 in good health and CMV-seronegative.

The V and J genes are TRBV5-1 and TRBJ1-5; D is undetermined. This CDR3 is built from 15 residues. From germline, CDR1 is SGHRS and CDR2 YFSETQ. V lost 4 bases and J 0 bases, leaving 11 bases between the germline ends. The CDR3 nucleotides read TGCGCCAGCAGCGAGGGTTCGGATAGCAATCAGCCCCAGCATTTT. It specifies CASSEGSDSNQPQHF.

The CDR3 loop reads CASYGQGDENTIYF. In DNA form, the CDR3 reads TGTGCCAGTTACGGACAGGGGGACGAAAACACCATATATTTT. This sequence joins TRBV28 and TRBJ1-3, with 10 bases fitting TRBD1. Trimming took 9 bases from V and 6 from J; bases not matched to a gene: 8. The CDR3 extends over 14 amino acids. In germline, CDR1 is MDHEN, CDR2 SYDVKM.

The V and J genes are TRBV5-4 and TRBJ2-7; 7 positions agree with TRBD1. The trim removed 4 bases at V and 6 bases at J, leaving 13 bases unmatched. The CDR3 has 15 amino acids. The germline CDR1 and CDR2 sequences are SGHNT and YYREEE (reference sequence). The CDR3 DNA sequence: TGTGCCAGCAGCACTTCGACAGGGACCCTATCCGAGCAGTACTTC. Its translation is CASSTSTGTLSEQYF.